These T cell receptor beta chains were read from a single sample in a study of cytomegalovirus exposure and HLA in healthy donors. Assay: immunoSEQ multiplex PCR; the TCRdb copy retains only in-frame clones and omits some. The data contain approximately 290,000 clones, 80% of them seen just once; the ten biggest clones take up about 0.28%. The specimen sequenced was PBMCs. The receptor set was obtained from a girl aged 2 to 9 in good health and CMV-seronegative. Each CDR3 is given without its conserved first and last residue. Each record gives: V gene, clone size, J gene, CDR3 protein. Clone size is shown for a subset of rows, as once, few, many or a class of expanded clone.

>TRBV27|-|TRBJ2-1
ASSFSGNAYNEQF
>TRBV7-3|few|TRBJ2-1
ASSLTRGGNEQF
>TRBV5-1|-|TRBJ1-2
ASSSGINYGYT
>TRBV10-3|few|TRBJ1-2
AIRATGTGGHGYT
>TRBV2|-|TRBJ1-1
ASSVSMNTEAF
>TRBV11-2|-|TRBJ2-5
ASSLVGGEVETQY
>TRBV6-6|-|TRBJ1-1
ASSRSHVNTEAF
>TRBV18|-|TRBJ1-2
ASSPLQGTNYGYT
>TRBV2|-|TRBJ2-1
ASTLGGEQF
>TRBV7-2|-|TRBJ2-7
ASSLGPTGEQY
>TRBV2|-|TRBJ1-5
ATSGSISNQPQH
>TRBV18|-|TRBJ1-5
ASSPSVDQPQH
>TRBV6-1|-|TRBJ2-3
ASAIADTQY
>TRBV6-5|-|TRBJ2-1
ASSYLRGSFNEQF
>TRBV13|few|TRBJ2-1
ASSLRGEQF
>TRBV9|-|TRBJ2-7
ASSPRDALYEQY
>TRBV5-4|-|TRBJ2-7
ASSLVTGGSSYEQY
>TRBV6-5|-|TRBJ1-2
ASSYSSASGYT
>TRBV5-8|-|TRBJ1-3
ASSPRTGAILDTIY
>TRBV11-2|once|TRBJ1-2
ASSFQGTYGYT
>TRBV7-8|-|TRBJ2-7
ASSRDLARVYEQY
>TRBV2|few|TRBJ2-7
ASSQSYEQY
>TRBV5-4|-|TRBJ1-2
ASSFGVREGYT
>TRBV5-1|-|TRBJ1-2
ASSEGGTGIPMGYGYT
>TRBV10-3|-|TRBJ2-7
AGGPGGYEQY
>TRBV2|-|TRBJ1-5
ASSEGGRWPQH
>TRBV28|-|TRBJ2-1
ASNSGQGRPYNEQF
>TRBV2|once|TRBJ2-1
ASPGLALNVNEQF
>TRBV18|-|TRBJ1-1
ASSPTPKTGDAEAF
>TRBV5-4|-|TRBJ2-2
ASSALAGVTGELF
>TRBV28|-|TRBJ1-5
ASSLTNRVGQPQH
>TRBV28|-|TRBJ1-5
ASSSQGSGNQPQH
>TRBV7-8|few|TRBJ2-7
ASSLSTAMTSGRGIYEQY
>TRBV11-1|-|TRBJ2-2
ASSPASYSNTGELF
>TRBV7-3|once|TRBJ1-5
ASSLKRDRDPNQPQH
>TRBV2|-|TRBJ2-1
ASSEKGGRAYNEQF
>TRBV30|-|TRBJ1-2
AWSLLGRANYGYT
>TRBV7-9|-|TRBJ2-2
ASSLPTGGELF
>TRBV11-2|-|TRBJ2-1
ASSLEGPRREGHEQF
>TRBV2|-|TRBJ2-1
ASPGQGVMSGSSYNEQF